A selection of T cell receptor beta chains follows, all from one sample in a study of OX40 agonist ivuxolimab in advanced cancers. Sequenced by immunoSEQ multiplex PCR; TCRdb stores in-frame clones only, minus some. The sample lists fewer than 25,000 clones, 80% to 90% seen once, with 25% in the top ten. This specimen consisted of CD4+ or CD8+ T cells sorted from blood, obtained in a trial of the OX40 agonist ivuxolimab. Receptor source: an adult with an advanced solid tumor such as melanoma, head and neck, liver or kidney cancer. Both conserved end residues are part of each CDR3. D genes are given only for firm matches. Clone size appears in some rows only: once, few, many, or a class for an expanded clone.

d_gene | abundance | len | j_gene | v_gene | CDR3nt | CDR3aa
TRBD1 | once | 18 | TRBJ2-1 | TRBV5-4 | TGTGCCAGCAGCTCAACCGGGCTTTTAGCAGGGGGAGACAATGAGCAGTTCTTC | CASSSTGLLAGGDNEQFF
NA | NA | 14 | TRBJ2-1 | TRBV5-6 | TGTGCCAGCAGCTTGGTTTTAGCGGACAATGAGCAGTTCTTC | CASSLVLADNEQFF
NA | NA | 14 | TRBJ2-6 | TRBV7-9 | TGTGCCAGCAGCTTGAGCTCTGGGGCCAACGTCCTGACTTTC | CASSLSSGANVLTF
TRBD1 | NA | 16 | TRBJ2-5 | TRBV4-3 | TGCGCCAGCAGCCCCTCCGGGACAGGACAGGGAGAGACCCAGTACTTC | CASSPSGTGQGETQYF
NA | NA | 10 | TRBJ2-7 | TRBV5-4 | TGTGCCAGCAGCTTAAACGAGCAGTACTTC | CASSLNEQYF
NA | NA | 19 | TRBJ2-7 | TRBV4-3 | TGCGCCAGCAGCCAAGAGGGATCCGGGACGCGAGTCTTACCCTACGAGCAGTACTTC | CASSQEGSGTRVLPYEQYF
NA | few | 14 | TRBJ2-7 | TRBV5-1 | TGCGCCAGCAGCGCCGTGGGCAGAGGATACGAGCAGTACTTC | CASSAVGRGYEQYF
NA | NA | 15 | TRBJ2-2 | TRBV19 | TGTGCCAGTAGTATCCTAGCGATAGAGGGCGGGGAGCTGTTTTTT | CASSILAIEGGELFF
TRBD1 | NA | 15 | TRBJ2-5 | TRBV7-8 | TGTGCCAGCAGCCCTGGGACAGGGCGACAAGAGACCCAGTACTTC | CASSPGTGRQETQYF
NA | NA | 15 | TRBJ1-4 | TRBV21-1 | TGTGCCAGGAACAGGGGATTGGAGAAATGTGAAAAACTGTTTTTT | CARNRGLEKCEKLFF
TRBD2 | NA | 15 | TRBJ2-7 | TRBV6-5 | TGTGCCAGCAGTACCCACGCGGGAGACTCCCAAGAGCAGTACTTC | CASSTHAGDSQEQYF
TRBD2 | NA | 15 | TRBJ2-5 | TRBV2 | TGTGCCAGCAGGCTAGAAGCGGGATGGGCAGAGACCCAGTACTTC | CASRLEAGWAETQYF
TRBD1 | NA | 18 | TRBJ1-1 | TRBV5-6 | TGTGCCAGCAGCTTGGCCTTCGACAGGGGAAAAATGAACACTGAAGCTTTCTTT | CASSLAFDRGKMNTEAFF
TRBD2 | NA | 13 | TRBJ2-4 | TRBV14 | TGTGCCAGCAACTCCGGGCGGGGGAACATTCAGTACTTC | CASNSGRGNIQYF
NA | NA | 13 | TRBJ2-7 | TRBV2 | TGTGCCAGCTTCCGGGACTCTCTTGGCGAGCAGTACTTC | CASFRDSLGEQYF
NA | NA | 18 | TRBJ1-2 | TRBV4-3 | TGCGCCAGCAGCCAAGATTTCTCAGGACCAGTTACAAACTATGGCTACACCTTC | CASSQDFSGPVTNYGYTF
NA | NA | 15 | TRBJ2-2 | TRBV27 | TGTGCCAGCAAGGGCGGTTCTCTGAACACCGGGGAGCTGTTTTTT | CASKGGSLNTGELFF